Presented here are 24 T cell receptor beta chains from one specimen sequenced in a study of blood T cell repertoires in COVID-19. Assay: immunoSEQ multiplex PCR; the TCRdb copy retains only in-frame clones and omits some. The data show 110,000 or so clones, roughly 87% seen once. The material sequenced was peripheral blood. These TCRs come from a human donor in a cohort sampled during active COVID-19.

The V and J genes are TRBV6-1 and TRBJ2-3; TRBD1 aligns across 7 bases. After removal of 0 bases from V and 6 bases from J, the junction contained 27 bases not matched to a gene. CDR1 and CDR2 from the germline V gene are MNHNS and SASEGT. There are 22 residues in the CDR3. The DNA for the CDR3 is TGTGCCAGCAGTGAAGCGGCGACAAAAGGGGGCGCCCCAATCCGATCCTTTGATACGCAGTATTTT. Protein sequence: CASSEAATKGGAPIRSFDTQYF.

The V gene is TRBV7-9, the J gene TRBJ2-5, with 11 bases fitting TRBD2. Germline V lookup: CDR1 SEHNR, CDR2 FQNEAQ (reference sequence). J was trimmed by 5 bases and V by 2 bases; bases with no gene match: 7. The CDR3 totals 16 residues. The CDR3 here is CASSLLVLAGGETQYF. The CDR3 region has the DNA TGTGCCAGCAGCTTACTCGTTTTAGCGGGAGGGGAGACCCAGTACTTC.

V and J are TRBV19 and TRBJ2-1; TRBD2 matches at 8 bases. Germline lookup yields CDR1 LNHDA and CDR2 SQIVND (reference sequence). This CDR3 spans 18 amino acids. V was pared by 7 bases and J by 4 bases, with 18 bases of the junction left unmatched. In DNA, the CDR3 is TGTGCCAGTACCCCAATGGCGGGAGGCTCCCCATCTTACAATGAGCAGTTCTTC. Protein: CASTPMAGGSPSYNEQFF.

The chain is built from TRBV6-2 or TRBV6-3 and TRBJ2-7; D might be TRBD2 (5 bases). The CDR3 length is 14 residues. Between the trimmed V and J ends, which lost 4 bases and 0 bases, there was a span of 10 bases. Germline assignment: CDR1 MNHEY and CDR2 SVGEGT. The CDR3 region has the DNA TGTGCCAGCAGTTTTGGACGGGGCTCCTACGAGCAGTACTTC. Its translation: CASSFGRGSYEQYF.

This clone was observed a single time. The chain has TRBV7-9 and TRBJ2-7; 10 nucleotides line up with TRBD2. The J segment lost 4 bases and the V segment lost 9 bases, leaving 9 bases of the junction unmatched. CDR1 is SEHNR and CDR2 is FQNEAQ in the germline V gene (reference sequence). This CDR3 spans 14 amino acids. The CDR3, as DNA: TGTGCCAGTGTAAAAGCGGGAGGGGATTACGAGCAGTACTTC. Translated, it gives CASVKAGGDYEQYF.

CDR3 nucleotide sequence: TGTGCCAGCAGGACAAATAGCAATCAGCCCCAGCATTTT. This codes for CASRTNSNQPQHF. The chain uses TRBV28 and TRBJ1-5, with D unresolved. This CDR3 region has 13 residues. Trimming took off 6 bases at V and 0 bases at J, with 6 bases between the two ends. The germline CDR1 and CDR2 sequences are MDHEN and SYDVKM.

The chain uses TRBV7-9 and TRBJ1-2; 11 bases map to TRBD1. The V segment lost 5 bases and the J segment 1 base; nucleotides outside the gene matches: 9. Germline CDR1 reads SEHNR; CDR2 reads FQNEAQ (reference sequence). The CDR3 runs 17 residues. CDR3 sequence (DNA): TGTGCCAGCAGCACCTGGACAGGGGGCCGAAATAACTATGGCTACACCTTC. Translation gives CASSTWTGGRNNYGYTF. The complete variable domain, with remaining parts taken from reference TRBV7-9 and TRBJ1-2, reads DTGVSQNPRHKITKRGQNVTFRCDPISEHNRLYWYRQTLGQGPEFLTYFQNEAQLEKSRLLSDRFSAERPKGSFSTLEIQRTEQGDSAMYLCASSTWTGGRNNYGYTFGSGTRLTVV.

DNA for the CDR3: TGTGCCAGCAGTTTATACGACAGAGTAACCTACGAGCAGTACTTC. It is translated as CASSLYDRVTYEQYF. The chain recombines TRBV28 with TRBJ2-7; weak D call: TRBD1 (5 bases). The V and J ends lost 1 base and 2 bases respectively, with 12 bases between them. Germline-derived CDR1 and CDR2 are MDHEN and SYDVKM. CDR3 length equals 15 residues. Variable domain in full (rest from reference TRBV28 and TRBJ2-7): DVKVTQSSRYLVKRTGEKVFLECVQDMDHENMFWYRQDPGLGLRLIYFSYDVKMKEKGDIPEGYSVSREKKERFSLILESASTNQTSMYLCASSLYDRVTYEQYFGPGTRLTVT.

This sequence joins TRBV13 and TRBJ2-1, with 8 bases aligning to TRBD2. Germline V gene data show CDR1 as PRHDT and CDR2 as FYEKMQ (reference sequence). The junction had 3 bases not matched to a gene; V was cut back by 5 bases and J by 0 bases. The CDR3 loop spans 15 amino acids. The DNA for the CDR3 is TGTGCCAGCAGCCAAGCGGGGGCCTCCTACAATGAGCAGTTCTTC. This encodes CASSQAGASYNEQFF. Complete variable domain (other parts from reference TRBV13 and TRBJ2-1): AAGVIQSPRHLIKEKRETATLKCYPIPRHDTVYWYQQGPGQDPQFLISFYEKMQSDKGSIPDRFSAQQFSDYHSELNMSSLELGDSALYFCASSQAGASYNEQFFGPGTRLTVL.

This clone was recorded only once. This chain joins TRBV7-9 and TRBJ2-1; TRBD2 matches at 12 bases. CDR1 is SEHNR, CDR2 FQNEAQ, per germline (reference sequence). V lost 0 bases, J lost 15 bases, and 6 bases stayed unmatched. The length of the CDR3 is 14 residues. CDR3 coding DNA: TGTGCCAGCAGCTTAGCGGGACTAGCGGGTATGGGGTTCTTC. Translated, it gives CASSLAGLAGMGFF.

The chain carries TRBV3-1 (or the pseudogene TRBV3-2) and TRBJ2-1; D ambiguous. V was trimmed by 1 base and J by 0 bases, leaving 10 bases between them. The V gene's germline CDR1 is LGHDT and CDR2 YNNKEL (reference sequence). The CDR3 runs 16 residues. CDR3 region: CASSQVSTDSYNEQFF. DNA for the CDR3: TGTGCCAGCAGCCAAGTAAGTACAGACTCCTACAATGAGCAGTTCTTC.

The CDR3 region is CASSEYPQGGAFF. The CDR3 DNA sequence: TGTGCCAGCAGTGAATACCCCCAGGGGGGAGCTTTCTTT. The rearrangement joins TRBV25-1 to TRBJ1-1, with TRBD1 matching 7 bases. The CDR3 spans 13 residues. Germline CDR1 MGHDK, CDR2 SYGVNS. The V segment lost 0 bases and the J segment 10 bases; nucleotides outside the gene matches: 5.

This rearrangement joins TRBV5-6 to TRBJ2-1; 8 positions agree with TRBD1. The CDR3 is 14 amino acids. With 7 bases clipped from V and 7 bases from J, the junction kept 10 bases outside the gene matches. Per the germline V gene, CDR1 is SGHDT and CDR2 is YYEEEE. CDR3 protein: CASGDRTRVNEQFF. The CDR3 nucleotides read TGTGCCAGCGGGGACAGGACAAGGGTGAATGAGCAGTTCTTC.

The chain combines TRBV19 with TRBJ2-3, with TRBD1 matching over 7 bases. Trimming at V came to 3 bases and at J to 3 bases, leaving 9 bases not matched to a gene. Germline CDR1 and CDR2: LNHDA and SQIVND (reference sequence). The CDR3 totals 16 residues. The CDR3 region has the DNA TGTGCCAGTAGTATGTTCGTGACAGGGACAACAGATACGCAGTATTTT. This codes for CASSMFVTGTTDTQYF.

The CDR3 spells CASSAEGSYNSPLHF. The CDR3 coding sequence is TGTGCCAGCAGCGCAGAGGGATCCTATAATTCACCCCTCCACTTT. The rearrangement uses TRBV2 and TRBJ1-6; D not resolved. The CDR3 is 15 residues long. V lost 6 bases and J lost 1, with 10 bases in between. Germline values: CDR1 SNHLY, CDR2 FYNNEI.

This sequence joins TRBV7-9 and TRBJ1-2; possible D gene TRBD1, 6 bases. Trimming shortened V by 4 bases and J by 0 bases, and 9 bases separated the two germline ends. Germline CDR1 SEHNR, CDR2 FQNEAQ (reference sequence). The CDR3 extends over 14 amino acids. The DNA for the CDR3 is TGTGCCAGCAGCTCCCGGACAGCTAACTATGGCTACACCTTC. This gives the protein CASSSRTANYGYTF.

CDR3 DNA sequence: TGTGCCAGCAGCCAAGATCTAAGGGGAGAGACCCAGTACTTC. Protein sequence: CASSQDLRGETQYF. V and J are TRBV3-1 (or the pseudogene TRBV3-2) and TRBJ2-5, with D maybe TRBD1 (5 bases). Trimming pared 0 bases from V and 4 bases from J, leaving 9 bases between. The CDR3 totals 14 residues. Germline assignment: CDR1 LGHDT and CDR2 YNNKEL (reference sequence).

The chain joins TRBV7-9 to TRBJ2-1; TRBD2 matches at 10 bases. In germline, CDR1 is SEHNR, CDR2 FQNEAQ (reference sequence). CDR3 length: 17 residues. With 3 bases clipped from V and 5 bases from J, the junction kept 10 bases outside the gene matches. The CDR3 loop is CASSFATGTSANNEQFF. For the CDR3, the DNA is TGTGCCAGCAGCTTCGCCACCGGGACTAGCGCGAACAATGAGCAGTTCTTC. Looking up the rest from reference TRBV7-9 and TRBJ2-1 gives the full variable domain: DTGVSQNPRHKITKRGQNVTFRCDPISEHNRLYWYRQTLGQGPEFLTYFQNEAQLEKSRLLSDRFSAERPKGSFSTLEIQRTEQGDSAMYLCASSFATGTSANNEQFFGPGTRLTVL.

The chain's CDR3 is CASRQGQRGELFF. CDR3 DNA: TGCGCCAGCAGGCAGGGTCAGCGAGGGGAGCTGTTTTTT. The chain recombines TRBV10-1 with TRBJ2-2; D may be TRBD1 (5 bases). This CDR3 is 13 amino acids long. V was clipped by 6 bases and J by 8 bases, with 13 bases between them. Per the germline V gene, CDR1 is WNHNN and CDR2 is SYGVQD (reference sequence).

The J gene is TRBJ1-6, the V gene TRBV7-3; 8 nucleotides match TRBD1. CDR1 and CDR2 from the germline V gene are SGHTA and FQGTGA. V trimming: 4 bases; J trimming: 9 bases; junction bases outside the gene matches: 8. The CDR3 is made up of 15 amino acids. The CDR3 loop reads CASSSITGGSSPLHF. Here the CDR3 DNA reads TGTGCCAGCAGCTCGATTACAGGGGGAAGTTCACCCCTCCACTTT.

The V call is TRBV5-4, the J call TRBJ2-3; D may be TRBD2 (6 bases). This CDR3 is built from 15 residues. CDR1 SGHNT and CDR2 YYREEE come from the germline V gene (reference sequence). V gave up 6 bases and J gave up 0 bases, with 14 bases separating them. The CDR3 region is CASNLGGTSTDTQYF. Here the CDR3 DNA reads TGTGCCAGCAACCTCGGGGGAACTAGCACAGATACGCAGTATTTT.

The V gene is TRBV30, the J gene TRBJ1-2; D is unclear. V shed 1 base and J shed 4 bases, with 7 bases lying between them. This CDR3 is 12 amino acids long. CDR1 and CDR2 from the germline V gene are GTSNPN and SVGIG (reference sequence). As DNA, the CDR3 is TGTGCCTGGAGTGGACGGGGCTATGGCTACACCTTC. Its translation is CAWSGRGYGYTF.

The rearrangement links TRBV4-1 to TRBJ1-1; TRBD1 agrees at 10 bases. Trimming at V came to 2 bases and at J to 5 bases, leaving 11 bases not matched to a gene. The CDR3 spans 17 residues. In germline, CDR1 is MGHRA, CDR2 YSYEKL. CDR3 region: CASSQHLRDRGRTEAFF. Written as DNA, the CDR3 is TGCGCCAGCAGCCAACACCTCAGGGACAGGGGAAGAACTGAAGCTTTCTTT.

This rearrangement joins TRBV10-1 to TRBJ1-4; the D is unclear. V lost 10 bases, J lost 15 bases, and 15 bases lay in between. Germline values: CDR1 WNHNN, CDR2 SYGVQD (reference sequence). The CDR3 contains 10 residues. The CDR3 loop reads CATNGPWVFF. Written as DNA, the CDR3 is TGCGCCACCAATGGGCCCTGGGTGTTTTTT.